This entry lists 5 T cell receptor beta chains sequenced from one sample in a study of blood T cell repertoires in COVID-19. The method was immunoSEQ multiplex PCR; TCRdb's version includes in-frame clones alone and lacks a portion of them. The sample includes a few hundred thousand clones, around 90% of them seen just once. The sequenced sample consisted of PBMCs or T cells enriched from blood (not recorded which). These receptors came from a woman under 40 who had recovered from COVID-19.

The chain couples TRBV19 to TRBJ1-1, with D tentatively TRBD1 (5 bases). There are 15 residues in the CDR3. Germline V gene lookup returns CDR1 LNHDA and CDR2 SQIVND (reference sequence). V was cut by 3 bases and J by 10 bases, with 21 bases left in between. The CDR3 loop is CASSMRPGGSPGAFF. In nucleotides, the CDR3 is TGTGCCAGTAGTATGCGGCCGGGGGGTTCGCCGGGAGCTTTCTTT.

CDR3 nucleotide sequence: TGTGCCAGCAGCGGAACCCTTGGACTAGCGGGGGGGCCGGCCAAAAACATTCAGTACTTC. Translating it yields CASSGTLGLAGGPAKNIQYF. The gene calls are TRBV5-8 and TRBJ2-4; 15 bases map to TRBD2. The CDR3 covers 20 residues. Per the germline V gene, CDR1 is SGHTS and CDR2 is YDEGEE. The trim removed 4 bases at V and 1 base at J, leaving 12 bases unmatched.

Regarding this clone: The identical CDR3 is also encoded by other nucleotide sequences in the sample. The CDR3 protein is CASSQAGNQPQHF. The CDR3 region has the DNA TGTGCCAGCAGCCAAGCGGGTAATCAGCCCCAGCATTTT. The chain carries TRBV3-1 (or the pseudogene TRBV3-2) and TRBJ1-5; D is unclear. Germline V gene data show CDR1 as LGHDT and CDR2 as YNNKEL (reference sequence). Deletions cut 1 base from V and 4 bases from J, with 5 bases between. CDR3 length: 13 amino acids.

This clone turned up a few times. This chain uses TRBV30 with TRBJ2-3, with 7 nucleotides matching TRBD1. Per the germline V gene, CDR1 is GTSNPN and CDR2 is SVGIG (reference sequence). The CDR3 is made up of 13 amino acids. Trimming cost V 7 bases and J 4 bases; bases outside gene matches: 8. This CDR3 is CASGGSPADTQYF. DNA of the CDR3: TGTGCCTCAGGGGGAAGCCCGGCAGATACGCAGTATTTT.

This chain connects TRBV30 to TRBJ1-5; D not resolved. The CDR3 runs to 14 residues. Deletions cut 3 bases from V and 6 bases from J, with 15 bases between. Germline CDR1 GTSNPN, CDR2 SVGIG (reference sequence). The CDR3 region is CAWRAPGGGQPQHF. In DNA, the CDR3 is TGTGCCTGGAGGGCCCCGGGAGGTGGTCAGCCCCAGCATTTT. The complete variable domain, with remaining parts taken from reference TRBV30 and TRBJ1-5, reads SQTIHQWPATLVQPVGSPLSLECTVEGTSNPNLYWYRQAAGRGLQLLFYSVGIGQISSEVPQNLSASRPQDRQFILSSKKLLLSDSGFYLCAWRAPGGGQPQHFGDGTRLSIL.